These 31 T cell receptor beta chains originate from one sample sequenced in a study of T-cell reconstitution after alpha-beta-depleted transplantation in children. Preparation of the TCRbeta library used unique molecular identifiers. One entry per CDR3 protein, called by TCRdb with MiXCR from the PCR reads. The sample has hundreds of thousands of distinct CDR3 sequences; roughly 18% are singletons. Sequenced here: PBMCs from the stem cell graft donor, sampled from the stem cell graft. These receptors all come from a human donor who donated a stem cell graft to a child with acute lymphoblastic leukemia.

The chain joins TRBV11-2 to TRBJ2-3, with 7 bases lining up with TRBD2. Germline-derived CDR1 and CDR2 are SGHAT and FQNNGV. The CDR3 covers 13 residues. The V segment lost 8 bases and the J segment 2 bases; nucleotides outside the gene matches: 4. CDR3 region: CASGGLITDTQYF. The CDR3 DNA follows: TGTGCCAGCGGGGGACTAATCACAGATACGCAGTATTTT.

This clonotype was seen only a few times. The rearrangement uses TRBV5-6 and TRBJ2-5; D perhaps matches TRBD1 (6 bases). The germline V gene encodes CDR1 SGHDT and CDR2 YYEEEE. The CDR3 has 14 amino acids. Trimming removed 1 base at V and 9 bases at J, with 16 bases between. The CDR3 sequence: CASSLPQGTLAQYF. In DNA, the CDR3 is TGTGCCAGCAGCTTGCCTCAGGGGACGTTGGCCCAGTACTTC.

This clonotype was observed a handful of times. The rearrangement joins TRBV6-5 to TRBJ1-5; D is unresolved. Deletions cut 2 bases from V and 9 bases from J, with 11 bases between. The germline V gene encodes CDR1 MNHEY and CDR2 SVGAGI. The CDR3 covers 13 residues. The DNA for the CDR3 is TGTGCCAGCAGTTACGGGATTAAAAGGCCCCAGCATTTT. Its translation is CASSYGIKRPQHF.

The chain links TRBV20-1 to TRBJ2-7; D may be TRBD2 (5 bases). V lost 4 bases and J 5 bases, leaving 18 bases between the germline ends. This CDR3 has 14 amino acids. CDR1 is DFQATT and CDR2 is SNEGSKA in the germline V gene (reference sequence). DNA for the CDR3: TGCAGTGCTAAGATAGCGACACAGCCCCACGAGCAGTACTTC. Amino acid sequence: CSAKIATQPHEQYF.

This chain joins TRBV6-5 and TRBJ2-7, with TRBD2 matching over 8 bases. V trimming: 6 bases; J trimming: 2 bases; junction bases outside the gene matches: 12. Germline assignment: CDR1 MNHEY and CDR2 SVGAGI. The CDR3 runs 16 residues. Here the CDR3 DNA reads TGTGCCAGCAGCCTGGCCGACCGGCGGGGGGCCTACGAGCAGTACTTC. Protein sequence: CASSLADRRGAYEQYF.

J is TRBJ1-2 and V is TRBV12-3 or TRBV12-4; no definite D call. The V and J ends lost 3 bases and 4 bases respectively, with 6 bases between them. The CDR3 extends over 12 amino acids. The CDR3 sequence is CASSFHLYGYTF. The CDR3, as DNA: TGTGCCAGCAGTTTCCACCTCTATGGCTACACCTTC.

The chain recombines TRBV5-1 with TRBJ2-7; D call uncertain. The V end was cut by 0 bases, the J end by 2 bases, with 15 bases between. This CDR3 is built from 16 residues. The germline gives CDR1 SGHRS, CDR2 YFSETQ. CDR3 sequence reads: CASSLDYRTVTYEQYF. CDR3 DNA sequence: TGCGCCAGCAGCTTGGATTACCGGACGGTCACCTACGAGCAGTACTTC.

The chain joins TRBV7-6 to TRBJ2-1, with 7 nucleotides matching TRBD2. CDR1 SGHVS and CDR2 FNYEAQ come from the germline V gene. J was trimmed by 1 base and V by 5 bases; bases with no gene match: 11. CDR3 length: 17 residues. The CDR3 sequence: CASSPWLGEGSYNEQFF. The CDR3 DNA reads TGTGCCAGCAGCCCGTGGCTAGGGGAGGGGTCCTACAATGAGCAGTTCTTC.

This clonotype was picked up many times. This rearrangement joins TRBV7-3 to TRBJ2-2, with D perhaps TRBD1 (5 bases). V was cut by 5 bases and J by 5 bases, with 12 bases left in between. Germline values: CDR1 SGHTA, CDR2 FQGTGA. The CDR3 contains 14 residues. The DNA of the CDR3 is TGTGCCAGCAGCCCAGGGCCAGCGACCGGGGAGCTGTTTTTT. Its translation: CASSPGPATGELFF.

This clonotype was seen a handful of times. The chain recombines TRBV7-3 with TRBJ2-3; tentative D call: TRBD2 (5 bases). Germline CDR1 and CDR2: SGHTA and FQGTGA. The V and J ends lost 2 bases and 2 bases respectively, with 11 bases between them. The CDR3 loop spans 15 amino acids. This chain's CDR3 is CASSLYLGNTDTQYF. The CDR3 coding sequence is TGTGCCAGCAGCTTATATCTCGGGAACACAGATACGCAGTATTTT.

This clonotype showed up just a few times. The CDR3 loop reads CASSPFNGDGDTEAFF. The CDR3 region has the DNA TGTGCCAGCAGCCCCTTTAATGGGGACGGTGACACTGAAGCTTTCTTT. V usage is TRBV5-5 and J usage is TRBJ1-1; D might be TRBD1 (5 bases). Germline V lookup: CDR1 SGHKS, CDR2 YYEKEE (reference sequence). The CDR3 contains 16 residues. Trimming took off 4 bases at V and 3 bases at J, with 19 bases between the two ends.

This chain links TRBV13 with TRBJ2-5; D gene unclear. Between the trimmed V and J ends, which lost 3 bases and 5 bases, there was a span of 10 bases. CDR1 and CDR2 (germline): PRHDT, FYEKMQ (reference sequence). The CDR3 length is 13 residues. CDR3 amino acids: CASSFGRTETQYF. Written as DNA, the CDR3 is TGTGCCAGCAGCTTCGGGCGGACGGAGACCCAGTACTTC.

This clonotype was observed a few times. CDR3 nucleotide sequence: TGTGCCAGCAGCTCCGTCCCCCCCGTAGACGATACGCAGTATTTT. Its translation is CASSSVPPVDDTQYF. The V gene is TRBV7-9, the J gene TRBJ2-3, with D unclear. V was trimmed by 4 bases and J by 6 bases, leaving 17 bases between them. CDR3 length: 15 residues. Germline V gene lookup returns CDR1 SEHNR and CDR2 FQNEAQ (reference sequence).

This sequence joins TRBV5-1 and TRBJ2-1, with a weak D call TRBD2 (6 bases). CDR1 and CDR2 (germline): SGHRS, YFSETQ. Trimming pared 0 bases from V and 10 bases from J, leaving 17 bases between. CDR3 length equals 15 residues. CDR3 coding DNA: TGCGCCAGCAGCTTGGAATTCCCCACAGCGGGCGAGCAGTTCTTC. Translation: CASSLEFPTAGEQFF.

The genes are TRBV5-8 and TRBJ1-1; no firm D call. V was pared by 0 bases and J by 0 bases, with 9 bases between. There are 15 residues in the CDR3. Germline V gene sequence: CDR1 SGHTS, CDR2 YDEGEE. The CDR3 reads CASSLGVGLNTEAFF. The CDR3 bases are TGTGCCAGCAGCTTGGGGGTGGGCCTGAACACTGAAGCTTTCTTT.

There are a few counts of this clonotype. This sequence joins TRBV7-9 and TRBJ2-1; TRBD2 is a possible D gene (6 bases). Germline CDR1 reads SEHNR; CDR2 reads FQNEAQ (reference sequence). This CDR3 contains 13 residues. Trimming left V 0 bases short and J 12 bases short, with 12 bases between. The CDR3 sequence is CASSLAGAGPQFF. CDR3 nucleotides: TGTGCCAGCAGCTTAGCGGGCGCGGGACCGCAGTTCTTC.

This clonotype was counted a few times. This chain connects TRBV7-8 to TRBJ2-2; TRBD2 agrees at 13 bases. Germline lookup yields CDR1 SGHVS and CDR2 FQNEAQ. The CDR3 is 19 amino acids. J lost 7 bases, V lost 2 bases, and 13 bases had no gene match. CDR3 sequence reads: CASSLTRTSGRTKGGELFF. The CDR3 coding sequence is TGTGCCAGCAGCTTAACAAGGACTAGCGGGAGAACAAAGGGCGGGGAGCTGTTTTTT.

This clonotype was seen ten or more times. CDR3 nucleotides: TGTGCCAGCAGTTTAGGGGGAGGCACAGATACGCAGTATTTT. This sequence encodes CASSLGGGTDTQYF. The gene calls are TRBV12-3 or TRBV12-4 and TRBJ2-3; perhaps TRBD2 as D (5 bases). The CDR3 totals 14 residues. V lost 1 base and J lost 1, with 6 bases in between.

The chain employs TRBV12-3 or TRBV12-4 and TRBJ2-1; D is unclear. This CDR3 comprises 15 residues. Trimming cost V 4 bases and J 0 bases, with 10 bases left between them. The CDR3 loop is CASSSYDDSYNEQFF. In nucleotides, the CDR3 is TGTGCCAGCAGTTCGTACGATGACTCCTACAATGAGCAGTTCTTC.

This clonotype was counted many times. The V gene is TRBV10-3, the J gene TRBJ2-7, with a weak D call TRBD1 (5 bases). Trimming removed 6 bases from V and 3 bases from J, with 6 bases in between. CDR1 and CDR2 from the germline V gene are ENHRY and SYGVKD. This CDR3 region has 11 residues. CDR3 in amino acids: CAISRDYEQYF. DNA for the CDR3: TGTGCCATCAGCAGGGACTACGAGCAGTACTTC.

This chain uses TRBV12-3 or TRBV12-4 with TRBJ2-7; 8 bases line up with TRBD1. V trimming: 3 bases; J trimming: 2 bases; junction bases outside the gene matches: 9. This CDR3 is 16 amino acids long. The DNA of the CDR3 is TGTGCCAGCAGTTTTGGCCCGGACAGGGCGCCCTACGAGCAGTACTTC. As protein: CASSFGPDRAPYEQYF.

This clonotype was observed a handful of times. V gene TRBV6-1 combines with J gene TRBJ1-1, with D unclear. The CDR3 is 13 amino acids. Trimming cost V 6 bases and J 0 bases, with 8 bases left between them. Germline V gives CDR1 MNHNS, CDR2 SASEGT. The CDR3 is CASRPNMNTEAFF. For the CDR3, the DNA is TGTGCCAGCAGACCCAACATGAACACTGAAGCTTTCTTT.

There are a few counts of this clonotype. V usage is TRBV12-3 or TRBV12-4 and J usage is TRBJ1-1; TRBD1 might be the D (5 bases). This CDR3 spans 13 amino acids. The germline V and J ends were trimmed by 6 bases and 4 bases, with 12 bases remaining between them. CDR3 amino acids: CASRGTGGTEAFF. The CDR3 DNA reads as TGTGCCAGCAGGGGGACGGGAGGCACTGAAGCTTTCTTT.

The chain is built from TRBV27 and TRBJ1-2; maybe TRBD1 (5 bases). The CDR3 consists of 15 residues. Trimming stripped 4 bases from V and 1 base from J, with 13 bases between. The germline CDR1 and CDR2 sequences are MNHEY and SMNVEV (reference sequence). CDR3 sequence: CASSWSAGGNYGYTF. The CDR3 nucleotides read TGTGCCAGCAGTTGGTCGGCCGGGGGTAACTATGGCTACACCTTC.

This clonotype was seen a handful of times. The J gene is TRBJ2-1, the V gene TRBV29-1, with 8 bases that match TRBD2. The V gene's germline CDR1 is SQVTM and CDR2 ANQGSEA. The CDR3 loop spans 14 amino acids. V trimming: 6 bases; J trimming: 3 bases; junction bases outside the gene matches: 7. The CDR3 bases are TGCAGCGTGGCCCCTAGCGGGCGCTACAATGAGCAGTTCTTC. It codes for CSVAPSGRYNEQFF.

This clonotype was seen a handful of times. This chain uses TRBV30 with TRBJ1-2, with D unclear. Germline CDR1 and CDR2: GTSNPN and SVGIG (reference sequence). V lost 2 bases to trimming and J lost 0 bases, with 13 bases between them. The CDR3 is 15 amino acids. The CDR3, as DNA: TGTGCCTGGAGTTCCCCTCGGGTCTCTAACTATGGCTACACCTTC. It translates to CAWSSPRVSNYGYTF. Complete variable domain (other parts from reference TRBV30 and TRBJ1-2): SQTIHQWPATLVQPVGSPLSLECTVEGTSNPNLYWYRQAAGRGLQLLFYSVGIGQISSEVPQNLSASRPQDRQFILSSKKLLLSDSGFYLCAWSSPRVSNYGYTFGSGTRLTVV.

At least ten counts were recorded for this clonotype. The gene calls are TRBV5-1 and TRBJ2-1; 7 bases map to TRBD1. The germline CDR1 and CDR2 sequences are SGHRS and YFSETQ. The CDR3 sequence is 14 residues long. V lost 4 bases and J lost 6; bases outside the gene matches: 7. The CDR3 spells CASSAFDRANEQFF. The CDR3 bases are TGCGCCAGCAGCGCGTTTGACAGGGCCAATGAGCAGTTCTTC.

This clonotype has more than one count but fewer than ten. The genes are TRBV19 and TRBJ2-5, with D uncertain. Trimming shortened V by 9 bases and J by 5 bases, and 10 bases separated the two germline ends. The length of the CDR3 is 11 residues. CDR1 and CDR2 (germline): LNHDA, SQIVND (reference sequence). Here the CDR3 DNA reads TGTGCCAGCCGTGAGAAGGAGACCCAGTACTTC. Amino acids: CASREKETQYF.

This clonotype came up a few times. The genes are TRBV5-1 and TRBJ2-7; 7 nucleotides align to TRBD1. The V gene end was trimmed by 5 bases and the J gene end by 0 bases; junction bases not matched to a gene: 11. This CDR3 has 16 amino acids. Per the germline V gene, CDR1 is SGHRS and CDR2 is YFSETQ. CDR3 in DNA: TGCGCCAGCAGTTTTGCCCAGGGGGATAGCTCCTACGAGCAGTACTTC. It translates to CASSFAQGDSSYEQYF.

This clonotype has a handful of counts. The chain combines TRBV5-1 with TRBJ1-1; the D is unclear. Germline V gene data show CDR1 as SGHRS and CDR2 as YFSETQ. The V gene lost 2 bases and the J gene lost 0 bases, with 8 bases spanning the gap. The CDR3 runs 14 residues. The chain's CDR3 is CASSFTDMNTEAFF. CDR3 bases: TGCGCCAGCAGCTTTACAGACATGAACACTGAAGCTTTCTTT. Full variable domain (remainder filled in from reference TRBV5-1 and TRBJ1-1): KAGVTQTPRYLIKTRGQQVTLSCSPISGHRSVSWYQQTPGQGLQFLFEYFSETQRNKGNFPGRFSGRQFSNSRSEMNVSTLELGDSALYLCASSFTDMNTEAFFGQGTRLTVV.

The chain couples TRBV27 to TRBJ1-4; TRBD1 matches at 9 bases. V shed 6 bases, J shed 4 bases, and the junction held 3 bases outside the gene matches. Germline CDR1 reads MNHEY; CDR2 reads SMNVEV (reference sequence). This CDR3 has 14 amino acids. The CDR3 protein is CASSLTGGNEKLFF. CDR3 nucleotides: TGTGCCAGCAGCTTGACAGGGGGTAATGAAAAACTGTTTTTT.